This T cell receptor (beta chain) was captured in a study of T cells in localized non-small cell lung cancer (dated by TCRdb to 2018 to 2020). About the study as a whole: The study examined T cell repertoires in roughly 240 patients with early-stage NSCLC and compared tumors with uninvolved tumor-adjacent lungs. The cohort comprised a few hundred treatment-naïve NSCLC patients with resected, localized lung tumors. NSCLC patients had a mean age of around 70 years, and fewer than 150 were male and some 98 female.

CDR3 length: 16 amino acids, cysteine to phenylalanine. The retained sequence is limited to the CDR3, 48 bases, with the frame set at the first base. Germline trimming: 0 bases from V, 4 bases from J; junction bases outside gene matches: 6. The germline V gene supplies CDR1 LGHNA and CDR2 YNFKEQ. Results the study describes overall, beyond this receptor: Higher blood T cell density associated with longer overall survival, while higher adjacent-lung clonality associated with shorter survival. Of the top 100 tumor clones, a median of roughly 53 were detected in paired uninvolved adjacent lung; about 26 were also among that lung's top 100. Uninvolved tumor-adjacent lung showed the highest T cell clonality, higher than tumor, which suggests more focused antigenic responses in the uninvolved tumor-adjacent lung. Because multi-region tumor sequencing was not performed, intratumor heterogeneity could not be ruled out. Because the study design was exploratory, TCR variables were selected using unadjusted p-values without false-discovery rate correction.

The immunoSEQ Assay was used to sequence TCR beta CDR3 regions from DNA. In the authors' own workflow: T cell density was computed as TCR beta template counts normalized to usable DNA estimated by amplifying housekeeping genes. Richness was estimated with the preseqR package, extrapolating to 400,000 templates for PBMC samples and 120,000 templates for tissue samples. Clonality was calculated as one minus Pielou's evenness. Differential abundance testing on productive amino-acid clonotypes, with a minimum total count of 5 and an alpha of 0.1, was used to identify tissue-enriched TCRs. The Jaccard Index and the Morisita Overlap Index were used to quantify repertoire overlap between compartments. TCR beta CDR3s were clustered by GLIPH together with public tetramer-defined viral CDR3s, and at least three viral sequences plus V-gene enrichment were required for viral motifs. TCRdb's version of the immuneACCESS table is confined to in-frame rearrangements and falls short of the full clone set. An unresolved V gene accounts for under half of the shortfall where checked; the remainder is of unknown origin. V and J calls and clone size follow that table, whereas D and trimming were derived from the DNA. For this sample the table gives about 21,000 clones, of which approximately 87% were detected only once. More than 15% of the sample is taken by the ten largest.

This clone was counted a few times. There is no known antigen for this receptor. Base quality data are lacking; no much larger clone is found one base away. At diagnosis, peripheral blood, uninvolved tumor-adjacent lung and tumor were collected and stored as a combination of fresh-frozen and FFPE material. For TCR repertoire profiling, the blood samples were analyzed as peripheral blood mononuclear cells. The sample here was PBMCs, taken before any cancer treatment. The sequence joins TRBV4-2 to TRBJ2-7; 10 bases in between match TRBD2. The sequence came from a woman aged 40-75 years with stage II squamous cell lung carcinoma. At the DNA level, the sequence is TGTGCCAGCAGCCAAGAAGGCGAGACTAGCGGGTACGAGCAGTACTTC. It translates as CASSQEGETSGYEQYF.